Listed below are T cell receptor beta chains from one sample, sequenced in a study of blood T cell repertoires in COVID-19. Produced via immunoSEQ multiplex PCR; TCRdb's table is partial and in-frame only. The sample has 250,000 to 350,000 clones, about 89% seen once. Sequenced sample: peripheral blood. These TCRs come from a man younger than 45 with acute or convalescent COVID-19. Each CDR3 is given with its conserved first and last residue. Each record gives: D gene, clone size, J gene, V gene, CDR3 DNA, CDR3 protein. The D gene is left open where the match is weak. Size tells how often a clone was seen (once, few, many) or the class of an expanded clone, and some rows leave it out.

D gene: NA
clone size: NA
J gene: TRBJ1-6
V gene: TRBV7-9
CDR3 DNA: TGTGCCAGCAGCAATGGGAGGGTTCGGTATAATTCACCCCTCCACTTT
CDR3 protein: CASSNGRVRYNSPLHF

D gene: NA
clone size: once
J gene: TRBJ2-1
V gene: TRBV7-6
CDR3 DNA: TGTGCCAGCAGCTTAGGGGGAGGGGGACAGGAAGCCAATGAGCAGTTCTTC
CDR3 protein: CASSLGGGGQEANEQFF

D gene: NA
clone size: NA
J gene: TRBJ2-1
V gene: TRBV5-4
CDR3 DNA: TGTGCCAGCAGCTTAGGAGGGGTCTACAATGAGCAGTTCTTC
CDR3 protein: CASSLGGVYNEQFF

D gene: TRBD1
clone size: NA
J gene: TRBJ2-7
V gene: TRBV5-1
CDR3 DNA: TGCGCCAGCAGCTTGGGTCCGGACAGGGGTATGAGGACCTACGAGCAGTACTTC
CDR3 protein: CASSLGPDRGMRTYEQYF

D gene: TRBD2
clone size: NA
J gene: TRBJ2-7
V gene: TRBV27
CDR3 DNA: TGTGCCAGCAGTAGCCCTGGGACTAGCGGGACCTACGAGCAGTACTTC
CDR3 protein: CASSSPGTSGTYEQYF

D gene: TRBD2
clone size: NA
J gene: TRBJ2-3
V gene: TRBV9
CDR3 DNA: TGTGCCAGCGCGGGAGGCGGGAGGGCAGATACGCAGTATTTT
CDR3 protein: CASAGGGRADTQYF

D gene: NA
clone size: NA
J gene: TRBJ1-2
V gene: TRBV6-5
CDR3 DNA: TGTGCCAGCAGATTTCAGGACTATGGCTACACCTTC
CDR3 protein: CASRFQDYGYTF

D gene: NA
clone size: NA
J gene: TRBJ1-5
V gene: TRBV28
CDR3 DNA: TGTGCCAGCAGAAGACTCCAGGGGAATCAGCCCCAGCATTTT
CDR3 protein: CASRRLQGNQPQHF

D gene: NA
clone size: NA
J gene: TRBJ2-3
V gene: TRBV5-4
CDR3 DNA: TGTGCCAGCAGCTTACAACGGGGAATTGCCACAGATACGCAGTATTTT
CDR3 protein: CASSLQRGIATDTQYF

D gene: TRBD1
clone size: NA
J gene: TRBJ1-6
V gene: TRBV7-8
CDR3 DNA: TGTGCCAGCAGCTTAACCGGGACAGCTAATTCACCCCTCCACTTT
CDR3 protein: CASSLTGTANSPLHF

D gene: NA
clone size: NA
J gene: TRBJ1-2
V gene: TRBV20-1
CDR3 DNA: TGCAGTACAGGTTATGGCTACACCTTC
CDR3 protein: CSTGYGYTF

D gene: NA
clone size: NA
J gene: TRBJ1-4
V gene: TRBV7-6
CDR3 DNA: TGTGCCAGCAGCTTAGGGAGGGCGGGGGAAAAACTGTTTTTT
CDR3 protein: CASSLGRAGEKLFF

D gene: NA
clone size: once
J gene: TRBJ2-5
V gene: TRBV5-1
CDR3 DNA: TGCGCCAGCAGCTTGAGTAGCGTGAACACGGAGACCCAGTACTTC
CDR3 protein: CASSLSSVNTETQYF

D gene: NA
clone size: NA
J gene: TRBJ2-2
V gene: TRBV5-1
CDR3 DNA: TGCGCCAGCAGAGACTATACGAACACCGGGGAGCTGTTTTTT
CDR3 protein: CASRDYTNTGELFF

D gene: NA
clone size: once
J gene: TRBJ1-1
V gene: TRBV21-1
CDR3 DNA: TGTGCCAGCAGCGAAATGCCAGGGGAAGCAAACACTGAAGCTTTCTTT
CDR3 protein: CASSEMPGEANTEAFF

D gene: TRBD1
clone size: NA
J gene: TRBJ2-3
V gene: TRBV19
CDR3 DNA: TGTGCCAGTAGTATTACCGGGACAGTCAATCAGCCCCAGTATTTT
CDR3 protein: CASSITGTVNQPQYF

D gene: NA
clone size: NA
J gene: TRBJ2-1
V gene: TRBV7-2
CDR3 DNA: TGTGCCAGCAGCTTAAGCGTAGCGCACTCCTACAATGAGCAGTTCTTC
CDR3 protein: CASSLSVAHSYNEQFF

D gene: TRBD2
clone size: NA
J gene: TRBJ2-1
V gene: TRBV7-2
CDR3 DNA: TGTGCCAGCAGCTTAAGAACTAGCGGGGACAATGAGCAGTTCTTC
CDR3 protein: CASSLRTSGDNEQFF

D gene: NA
clone size: few
J gene: TRBJ1-5
V gene: TRBV30
CDR3 DNA: TGTGCCTGGTCACAGGGTAGGCAGCCCCAGCATTTT
CDR3 protein: CAWSQGRQPQHF

D gene: NA
clone size: NA
J gene: TRBJ1-2
V gene: TRBV28
CDR3 DNA: TGTGCCAGCAGTTTAACGGGGGGCTATGGCTACACCTTC
CDR3 protein: CASSLTGGYGYTF

D gene: NA
clone size: NA
J gene: TRBJ1-5
V gene: TRBV19
CDR3 DNA: TGTGCCAGTAAAATAGGTCAGGGCCCGAATCAGCCCCAGCATTTT
CDR3 protein: CASKIGQGPNQPQHF

D gene: TRBD1
clone size: NA
J gene: TRBJ1-2
V gene: TRBV2
CDR3 DNA: TGTGCCAGCAGGGGACAGAGCTATGGCTACACCTTC
CDR3 protein: CASRGQSYGYTF

D gene: NA
clone size: NA
J gene: TRBJ2-2
V gene: TRBV28
CDR3 DNA: TGTGCCAGCAGTTTTGGCAGGGACATGACCGGGGAGCTGTTTTTT
CDR3 protein: CASSFGRDMTGELFF

D gene: TRBD2
clone size: once
J gene: TRBJ2-2
V gene: TRBV4-2
CDR3 DNA: TGTGCCAGCAGCCAAGTGGGACTAGCGGGGGGGCAGCTCGGGGAGCTGTTTTTT
CDR3 protein: CASSQVGLAGGQLGELFF

D gene: NA
clone size: NA
J gene: TRBJ2-7
V gene: TRBV6-5
CDR3 DNA: TGTGCCAGCAGTTACTCGCGGGCCATAATTCCCTACGAGCAGTACTTC
CDR3 protein: CASSYSRAIIPYEQYF

D gene: NA
clone size: NA
J gene: TRBJ2-3
V gene: TRBV5-5
CDR3 DNA: TGTGCCAGCAGCTTGATCCAGGGTGCCACAGATACGCAGTATTTT
CDR3 protein: CASSLIQGATDTQYF

D gene: TRBD1
clone size: NA
J gene: TRBJ2-7
V gene: TRBV28
CDR3 DNA: TGTGCCAGCAGGCGACAGGGGGCGAGCTACGAGCAGTACTTC
CDR3 protein: CASRRQGASYEQYF

D gene: NA
clone size: NA
J gene: TRBJ2-5
V gene: TRBV9
CDR3 DNA: TGTGCCAGCAGCGACCCTGGGCGGGACCACCAAGAGACCCAGTACTTC
CDR3 protein: CASSDPGRDHQETQYF

D gene: NA
clone size: NA
J gene: TRBJ2-3
V gene: TRBV7-2
CDR3 DNA: TGTGCCAGCAGCTTAGGTGGGCTAGCAGCGCAGTATTTT
CDR3 protein: CASSLGGLAAQYF

D gene: NA
clone size: NA
J gene: TRBJ1-1
V gene: TRBV5-1
CDR3 DNA: TGCGCCAGCAGCTTGGACCCGAACGGTGAAGCTTTCTTT
CDR3 protein: CASSLDPNGEAFF

D gene: TRBD1
clone size: NA
J gene: TRBJ2-3
V gene: TRBV5-4
CDR3 DNA: TGTGCCAGCAGCCCCCGGGACAGGGTTGCAGATACGCAGTATTTT
CDR3 protein: CASSPRDRVADTQYF

D gene: NA
clone size: NA
J gene: TRBJ1-2
V gene: TRBV27
CDR3 DNA: TGTGCCAGCAGTCCCTTGGGGGGGAGGGCTAACTATGGCTACACCTTC
CDR3 protein: CASSPLGGRANYGYTF

D gene: NA
clone size: NA
J gene: TRBJ1-1
V gene: TRBV27
CDR3 DNA: TGTGCCAGCAGCCTAGGAGTGCGCACTGAAGCTTTCTTT
CDR3 protein: CASSLGVRTEAFF

D gene: NA
clone size: once
J gene: TRBJ2-7
V gene: TRBV4-1
CDR3 DNA: TGCGCCAGCAGCCAACCACAGAAATACGAGCAGTACTTC
CDR3 protein: CASSQPQKYEQYF

D gene: TRBD1
clone size: NA
J gene: TRBJ1-2
V gene: TRBV12-3/TRBV12-4
CDR3 DNA: TGTGCCAGCAGTTTGAAAGGGGGCGAGGACACCTTC
CDR3 protein: CASSLKGGEDTF

D gene: NA
clone size: once
J gene: TRBJ2-1
V gene: TRBV5-1
CDR3 DNA: TGCGCCAGCAGCTTGGTCCGGTCTCAGCAGTTCTTC
CDR3 protein: CASSLVRSQQFF

D gene: TRBD2
clone size: NA
J gene: TRBJ2-3
V gene: TRBV7-3
CDR3 DNA: TGTGCCAGCAGCTTATCATCCCTGGCGGGGGGGCAACGGACGCAGTATTTT
CDR3 protein: CASSLSSLAGGQRTQYF

D gene: TRBD2
clone size: NA
J gene: TRBJ2-1
V gene: TRBV11-2
CDR3 DNA: TGTGCCAGCAGCTTAGGGAGTGGCGGGAGATTTGAGCAGTTCTTC
CDR3 protein: CASSLGSGGRFEQFF

D gene: NA
clone size: NA
J gene: TRBJ2-1
V gene: TRBV7-9
CDR3 DNA: TGTGCCAGCAGCCAAACAGGGATGCAGTCGCTGGGGCAGTTCTTC
CDR3 protein: CASSQTGMQSLGQFF

D gene: NA
clone size: NA
J gene: TRBJ2-1
V gene: TRBV27
CDR3 DNA: TGTGCCAGCAGTTTCCCCGGGAGCGAGCAGTTCTTC
CDR3 protein: CASSFPGSEQFF